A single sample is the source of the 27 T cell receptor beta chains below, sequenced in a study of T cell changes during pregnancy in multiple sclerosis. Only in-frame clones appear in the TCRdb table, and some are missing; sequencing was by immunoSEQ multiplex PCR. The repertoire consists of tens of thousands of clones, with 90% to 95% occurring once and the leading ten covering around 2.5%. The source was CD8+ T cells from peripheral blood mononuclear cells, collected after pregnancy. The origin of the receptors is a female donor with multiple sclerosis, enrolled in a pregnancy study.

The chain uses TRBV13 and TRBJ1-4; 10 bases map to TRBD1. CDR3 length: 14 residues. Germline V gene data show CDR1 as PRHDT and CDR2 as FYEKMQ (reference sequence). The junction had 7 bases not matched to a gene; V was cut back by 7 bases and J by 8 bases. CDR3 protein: CASTDRGLNEKLFF. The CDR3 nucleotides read TGTGCCAGCACCGACAGGGGGCTGAACGAAAAACTGTTTTTT.

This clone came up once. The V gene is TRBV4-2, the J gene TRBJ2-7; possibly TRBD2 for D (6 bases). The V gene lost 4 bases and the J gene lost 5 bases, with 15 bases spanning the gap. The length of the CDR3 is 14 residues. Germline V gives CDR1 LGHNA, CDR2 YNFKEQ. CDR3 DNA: TGTGCCAGCAGCCCGACTTCGGGGGACCACGAGCAGTACTTC. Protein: CASSPTSGDHEQYF.

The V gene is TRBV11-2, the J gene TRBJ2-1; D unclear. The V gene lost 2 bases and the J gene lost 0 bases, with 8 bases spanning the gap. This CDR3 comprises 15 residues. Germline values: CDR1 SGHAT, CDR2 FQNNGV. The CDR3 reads CASSLTQLSYNEQFF. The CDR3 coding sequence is TGTGCCAGCAGCTTAACACAGCTCTCCTACAATGAGCAGTTCTTC. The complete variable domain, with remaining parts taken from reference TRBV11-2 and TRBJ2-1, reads EAGVAQSPRYKIIEKRQSVAFWCNPISGHATLYWYQQILGQGPKLLIQFQNNGVVDDSQLPKDRFSAERLKGVDSTLKIQPAKLEDSAVYLCASSLTQLSYNEQFFGPGTRLTVL.

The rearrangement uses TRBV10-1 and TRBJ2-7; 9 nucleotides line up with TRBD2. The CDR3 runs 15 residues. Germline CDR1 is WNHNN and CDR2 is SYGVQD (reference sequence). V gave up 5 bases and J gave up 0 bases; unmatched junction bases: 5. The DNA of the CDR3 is TGCGCCAGCAGTCCGACTAGCGGACTCTCCTACGAGCAGTACTTC. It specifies CASSPTSGLSYEQYF.

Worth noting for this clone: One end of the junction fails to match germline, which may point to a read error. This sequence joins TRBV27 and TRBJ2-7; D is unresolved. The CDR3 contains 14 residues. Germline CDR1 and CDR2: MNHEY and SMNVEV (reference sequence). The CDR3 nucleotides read TGTGCCAGCCGTTTGGGCTCAAGCTCCTACGAGCAGTACTTC. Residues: CASRLGSSSYEQYF.

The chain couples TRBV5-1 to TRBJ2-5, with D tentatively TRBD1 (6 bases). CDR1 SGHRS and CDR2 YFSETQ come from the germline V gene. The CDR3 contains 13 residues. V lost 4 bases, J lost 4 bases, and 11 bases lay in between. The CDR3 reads CASSVTGLETQYF. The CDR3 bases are TGCGCCAGCAGCGTTACAGGGTTAGAGACCCAGTACTTC. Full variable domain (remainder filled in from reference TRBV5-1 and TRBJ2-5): KAGVTQTPRYLIKTRGQQVTLSCSPISGHRSVSWYQQTPGQGLQFLFEYFSETQRNKGNFPGRFSGRQFSNSRSEMNVSTLELGDSALYLCASSVTGLETQYFGPGTRLLVL.

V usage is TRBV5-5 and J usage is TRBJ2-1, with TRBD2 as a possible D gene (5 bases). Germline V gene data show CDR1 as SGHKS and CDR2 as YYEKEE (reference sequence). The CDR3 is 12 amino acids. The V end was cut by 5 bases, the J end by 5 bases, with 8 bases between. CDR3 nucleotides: TGTGCCAGCAGGGCCGGGGACAATGAGCAGTTCTTC. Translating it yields CASRAGDNEQFF.

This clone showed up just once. Written as DNA, the CDR3 is TGTGCCAGCCGAAGTATGAGGCTCCAGGGTGTGCACAATGAGCAGTTCTTC. Translation gives CASRSMRLQGVHNEQFF. The rearrangement uses TRBV11-2 and TRBJ2-1; D perhaps matches TRBD1 (5 bases). Germline V CDR1 and CDR2: SGHAT, FQNNGV. With 8 bases removed from V and 5 bases from J, the gap between germline ends came to 25 bases. This CDR3 region has 17 residues.

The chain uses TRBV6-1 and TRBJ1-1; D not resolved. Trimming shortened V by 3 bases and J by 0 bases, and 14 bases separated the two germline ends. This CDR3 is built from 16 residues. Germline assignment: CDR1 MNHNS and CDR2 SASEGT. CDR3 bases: TGTGCCAGCAGTGACGACTACTATAGCATGAACACTGAAGCTTTCTTT. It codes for CASSDDYYSMNTEAFF.

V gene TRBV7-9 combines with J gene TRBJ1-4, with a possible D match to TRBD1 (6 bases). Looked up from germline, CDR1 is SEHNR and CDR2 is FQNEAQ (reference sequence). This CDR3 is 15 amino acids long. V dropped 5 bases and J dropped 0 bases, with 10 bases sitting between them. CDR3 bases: TGTGCCAGCAGCCAACCAGGGGCAACTAATGAAAAACTGTTTTTT. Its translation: CASSQPGATNEKLFF.

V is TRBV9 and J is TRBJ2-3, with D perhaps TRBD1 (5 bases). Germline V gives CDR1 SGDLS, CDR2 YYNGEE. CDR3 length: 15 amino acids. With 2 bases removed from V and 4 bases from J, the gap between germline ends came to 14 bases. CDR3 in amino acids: CASSVDPSGPDTQYF. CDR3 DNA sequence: TGTGCCAGCAGCGTCGACCCCTCAGGGCCAGATACGCAGTATTTT.

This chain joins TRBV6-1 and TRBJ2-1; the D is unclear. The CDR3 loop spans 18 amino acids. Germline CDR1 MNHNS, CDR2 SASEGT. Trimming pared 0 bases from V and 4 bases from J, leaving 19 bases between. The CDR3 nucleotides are TGTGCCAGCAGTGAAGCGCCCCTCCGCCGGAGAGATTACAATGAGCAGTTCTTC. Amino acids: CASSEAPLRRRDYNEQFF.

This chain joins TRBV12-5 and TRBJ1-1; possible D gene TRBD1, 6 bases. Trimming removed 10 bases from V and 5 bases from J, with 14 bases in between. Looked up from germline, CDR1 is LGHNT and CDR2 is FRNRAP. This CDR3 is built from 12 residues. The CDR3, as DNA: TGTGCTACCACGACAGGCGGAACTGAAGCTTTCTTT. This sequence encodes CATTTGGTEAFF.

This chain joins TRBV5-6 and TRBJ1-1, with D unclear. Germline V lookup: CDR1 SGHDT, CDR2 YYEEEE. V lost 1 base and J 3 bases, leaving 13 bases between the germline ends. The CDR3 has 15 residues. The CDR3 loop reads CASSLRRASDTEAFF. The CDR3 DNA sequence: TGTGCCAGCAGCTTGAGGAGGGCTTCGGACACTGAAGCTTTCTTT.

CDR3 coding DNA: TGTGCCAGCAGCTGGGGGGCCTACGAGCAGTACTTC. Its translation is CASSWGAYEQYF. This sequence joins TRBV5-6 and TRBJ2-7; D is possibly TRBD2 (6 bases). Trimming stripped 3 bases from V and 2 bases from J, with 6 bases between. Per germline, CDR1 SGHDT and CDR2 YYEEEE. This CDR3 region has 12 residues.

Written as DNA, the CDR3 is TGTGCCAGCAGTTTAGGTGCGGCTTCCTATGGCTACACCTTC. Its translation is CASSLGAASYGYTF. The chain carries TRBV28 and TRBJ1-2, with D uncertain. Per germline, CDR1 MDHEN and CDR2 SYDVKM. V was pared by 2 bases and J by 4 bases, with 11 bases between. CDR3 length: 14 amino acids.

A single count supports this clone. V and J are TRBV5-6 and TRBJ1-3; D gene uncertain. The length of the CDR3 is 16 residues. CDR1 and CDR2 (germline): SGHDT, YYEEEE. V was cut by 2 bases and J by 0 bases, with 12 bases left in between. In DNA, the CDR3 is TGTGCCAGCAGCTTACGCGGGGTCTTCTCTGGAAACACCATATATTTT. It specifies CASSLRGVFSGNTIYF.

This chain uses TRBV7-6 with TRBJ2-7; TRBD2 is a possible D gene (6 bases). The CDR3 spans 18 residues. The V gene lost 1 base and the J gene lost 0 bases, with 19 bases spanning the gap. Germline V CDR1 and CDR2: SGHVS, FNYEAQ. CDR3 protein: CASSLGQAGGYLSYEQYF. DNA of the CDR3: TGTGCCAGCAGCTTAGGCCAGGCCGGAGGGTATCTCTCCTACGAGCAGTACTTC. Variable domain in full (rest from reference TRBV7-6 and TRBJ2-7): GAGVSQSPRYKVTKRGQDVALRCDPISGHVSLYWYRQALGQGPEFLTYFNYEAQQDKSGLPNDRFSAERPEGSISTLTIQRTEQRDSAMYRCASSLGQAGGYLSYEQYFGPGTRLTVT.

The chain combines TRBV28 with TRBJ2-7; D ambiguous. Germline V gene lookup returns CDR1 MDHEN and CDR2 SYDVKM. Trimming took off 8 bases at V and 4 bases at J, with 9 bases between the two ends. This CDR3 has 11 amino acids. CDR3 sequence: CASSDKYEQYF. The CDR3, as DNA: TGTGCCAGCTCAGACAAGTACGAGCAGTACTTC.

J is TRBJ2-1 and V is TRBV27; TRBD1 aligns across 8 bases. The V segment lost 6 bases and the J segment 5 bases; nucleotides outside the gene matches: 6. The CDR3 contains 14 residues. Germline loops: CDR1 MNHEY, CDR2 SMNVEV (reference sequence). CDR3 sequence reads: CASRYGQGDNEQFF. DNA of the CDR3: TGTGCCAGCAGATACGGACAGGGTGACAATGAGCAGTTCTTC.

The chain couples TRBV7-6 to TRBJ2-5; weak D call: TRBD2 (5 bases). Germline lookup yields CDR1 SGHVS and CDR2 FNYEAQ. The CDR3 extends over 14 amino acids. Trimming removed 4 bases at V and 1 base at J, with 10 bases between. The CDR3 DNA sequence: TGTGCCAGCAGCTCTCTAGCAGTCCAAGAGACCCAGTACTTC. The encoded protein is CASSSLAVQETQYF. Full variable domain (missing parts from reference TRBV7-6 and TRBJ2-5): GAGVSQSPRYKVTKRGQDVALRCDPISGHVSLYWYRQALGQGPEFLTYFNYEAQQDKSGLPNDRFSAERPEGSISTLTIQRTEQRDSAMYRCASSSLAVQETQYFGPGTRLLVL.

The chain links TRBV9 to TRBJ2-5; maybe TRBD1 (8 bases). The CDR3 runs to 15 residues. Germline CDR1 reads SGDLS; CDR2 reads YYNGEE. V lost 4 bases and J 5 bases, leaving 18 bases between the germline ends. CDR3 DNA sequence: TGTGCCAGCAGCCTTTTTGACAGGGGAGGGGAGACCCAGTACTTC. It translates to CASSLFDRGGETQYF.

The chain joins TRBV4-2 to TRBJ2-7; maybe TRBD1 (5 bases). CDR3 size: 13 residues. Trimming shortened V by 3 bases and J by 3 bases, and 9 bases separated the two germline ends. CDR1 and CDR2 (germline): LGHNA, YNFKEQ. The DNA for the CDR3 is TGTGCCAGCAGCCAGACAGCCAGCTACGAGCAGTACTTC. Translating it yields CASSQTASYEQYF.

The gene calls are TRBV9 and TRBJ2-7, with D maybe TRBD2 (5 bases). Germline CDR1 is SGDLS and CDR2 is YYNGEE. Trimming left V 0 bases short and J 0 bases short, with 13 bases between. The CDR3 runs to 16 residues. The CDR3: CASSVGNGGSSYEQYF. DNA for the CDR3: TGTGCCAGCAGCGTAGGAAATGGAGGTAGCTCCTACGAGCAGTACTTC.

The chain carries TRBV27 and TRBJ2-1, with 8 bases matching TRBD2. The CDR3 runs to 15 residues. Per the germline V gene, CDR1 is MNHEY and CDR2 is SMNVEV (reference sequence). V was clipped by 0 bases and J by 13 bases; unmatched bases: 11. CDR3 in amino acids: CASSLSALRREEQFF. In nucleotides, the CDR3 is TGTGCCAGCAGTTTATCTGCCTTGCGGCGGGAGGAACAGTTCTTC.

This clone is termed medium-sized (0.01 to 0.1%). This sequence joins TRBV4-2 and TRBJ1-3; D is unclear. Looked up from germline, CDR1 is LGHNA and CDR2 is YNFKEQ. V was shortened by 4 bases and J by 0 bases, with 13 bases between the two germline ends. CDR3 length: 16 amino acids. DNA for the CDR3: TGTGCCAGCAGCCCGCTGGGCGTAGACTCTGGAAACACCATATATTTT. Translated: CASSPLGVDSGNTIYF.

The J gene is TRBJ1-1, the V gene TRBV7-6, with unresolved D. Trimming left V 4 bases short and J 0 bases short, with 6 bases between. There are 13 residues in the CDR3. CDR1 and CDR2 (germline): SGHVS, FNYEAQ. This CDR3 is CASSSGMNTEAFF. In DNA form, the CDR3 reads TGTGCCAGCAGCTCAGGAATGAACACTGAAGCTTTCTTT.